This TCR beta chain appears in the sequencing data of a study of blood T cells in healthy people across ages. Next came a second PCR, run for about 6 to 12 cycles, which used a sample-barcoded 5' primer along with a J-beta primer mix. TCRdb reprocessed the 5' RACE reads with MiXCR, giving one entry per CDR3 protein. The table shows about 730,000 distinct CDR3 sequences, with 40% to 45% occurring only once. V dropped 2 bases and J dropped 3 bases, with 11 bases sitting between them. The CDR3 is 14 amino acids. CDR1 and CDR2 (germline): SNHLY, FYNNEI. The chain combines TRBV2 with TRBJ2-7; D uncertain. Sequencing used blood. The sequence was collected from a woman aged 60 to 75 in good health. CDR3: CASSESGVGYEQYF. The CDR3 DNA sequence: TGTGCCAGCAGTGAATCGGGTGTGGGCTACGAGCAGTACTTC.